Below, 16 T cell receptor beta chains from the same sample are listed, as sequenced in a study of radiation and T cells in renal cell carcinoma. Data came from immunoSEQ multiplex PCR; TCRdb stores just in-frame clones and leaves some out. The table includes almost 8,500 clones, approximately 58% detected once. Treatment described: treatment-naive control, cytoreductive nephrectomy. Material: tumor tissue, obtained from a patient whose treatment was nephrectomy without radiotherapy. Receptor source: a man aged 55 to 70 with renal cell carcinoma.

J is TRBJ2-5 and V is TRBV11-3; D gene ambiguous. CDR3 length: 11 amino acids. From germline, CDR1 is SGHNT and CDR2 YENEEA. V dropped 6 bases and J dropped 4 bases, with 6 bases sitting between them. CDR3 protein: CASRDGETQYF. Written as DNA, the CDR3 is TGTGCCAGCAGGGATGGAGAGACCCAGTACTTC.

The chain links TRBV9 to TRBJ2-5; the D gene could be TRBD1 or TRBD2 (5 bases each). Germline V lookup: CDR1 SGDLS, CDR2 YYNGEE. V was pared by 0 bases and J by 4 bases, with 13 bases between. This CDR3 has 15 residues. CDR3 DNA: TGTGCCAGCAGCGTAGCTTGGGGGAGCGGAGAGACCCAGTACTTC. This translates into CASSVAWGSGETQYF. Supplemented by reference TRBV9 and TRBJ2-5, the full variable domain reads DSGVTQTPKHLITATGQRVTLRCSPRSGDLSVYWYQQSLDQGLQFLIQYYNGEERAKGNILERFSAQQFPDLHSELNLSSLELGDSALYFCASSVAWGSGETQYFGPGTRLLVL.

This chain links TRBV7-9 with TRBJ1-2, with D tentatively TRBD1 (6 bases). Trimming took 1 base from V and 9 from J, leaving 21 bases between them. The CDR3 runs 16 residues. The germline V gene has CDR1 SEHNR and CDR2 FQNEAQ (reference sequence). CDR3 DNA: TGTGCCAGCAGCTTAGAGGGGGGGCGCGGGAGTGAGCGCTACACCTTC. Its translation is CASSLEGGRGSERYTF.

The chain couples TRBV5-5 to TRBJ1-2, with TRBD1 matching over 11 bases. J lost 8 bases, V lost 3 bases, and 3 bases had no gene match. The CDR3 runs to 13 residues. Per germline, CDR1 SGHKS and CDR2 YYEKEE (reference sequence). In nucleotides, the CDR3 is TGTGCCAGCAGCTGGGGACAGGGGGGCGGCTACACCTTC. Protein: CASSWGQGGGYTF.

This chain connects TRBV7-2 to TRBJ2-1; unclear D gene. Germline V lookup: CDR1 SGHTA, CDR2 FQGNSA. There are 16 residues in the CDR3. With 6 bases removed from V and 0 bases from J, the gap between germline ends came to 15 bases. The CDR3, as DNA: TGTGCCAGCAGGGGTATATCTGGGTACTCCTACAATGAGCAGTTCTTC. Translation: CASRGISGYSYNEQFF.

This clone has more than one count but fewer than ten. The chain recombines TRBV2 with TRBJ2-5; possibly TRBD1 or TRBD2 for D (5 bases each). CDR1 SNHLY and CDR2 FYNNEI come from the germline V gene. V was cut by 3 bases and J by 5 bases, with 13 bases left in between. CDR3 length: 14 residues. The CDR3 DNA reads as TGTGCCAGCAGTGATCTGGGGGTGAGGGAGACCCAGTACTTC. This gives the protein CASSDLGVRETQYF. Full variable domain (missing parts from reference TRBV2 and TRBJ2-5): EPEVTQTPSHQVTQMGQEVILRCVPISNHLYFYWYRQILGQKVEFLVSFYNNEISEKSEIFDDQFSVERPDGSNFTLKIRSTKLEDSAMYFCASSDLGVRETQYFGPGTRLLVL.

V is TRBV19 and J is TRBJ2-3; D is possibly TRBD1 (6 bases). This CDR3 spans 15 amino acids. CDR1 is LNHDA and CDR2 is SQIVND in the germline V gene (reference sequence). With 8 bases removed from V and 5 bases from J, the gap between germline ends came to 20 bases. CDR3 nucleotides: TGTGCCAGTGCCGGGACAAGCGCCCCCGGAGATACGCAGTATTTT. It translates to CASAGTSAPGDTQYF. The whole variable domain, remainder taken from reference TRBV19 and TRBJ2-3, is DGGITQSPKYLFRKEGQNVTLSCEQNLNHDAMYWYRQDPGQGLRLIYYSQIVNDFQKGDIAEGYSVSREKKESFPLTVTSAQKNPTAFYLCASAGTSAPGDTQYFGPGTRLTVL.

The V gene is TRBV28, the J gene TRBJ2-7; a possible D gene is TRBD2 (7 bases). Per germline, CDR1 MDHEN and CDR2 SYDVKM. This CDR3 spans 14 amino acids. Trimming shortened V by 7 bases and J by 3 bases, and 16 bases separated the two germline ends. CDR3 amino acids: CASKRPGGIYEQYF. In DNA, the CDR3 is TGTGCCAGCAAGCGGCCGGGGGGCATCTACGAGCAGTACTTC.

The chain links TRBV7-8 to TRBJ2-1, with D perhaps matching TRBD2 (5 bases). The CDR3 is 16 amino acids. The germline gives CDR1 SGHVS, CDR2 FQNEAQ. Trimming cost V 5 bases and J 3 bases, with 17 bases left between them. The CDR3: CASSEALAGHYNEQFF. CDR3 nucleotides: TGTGCCAGCAGCGAGGCGCTGGCGGGCCACTACAATGAGCAGTTCTTC.

This rearrangement joins TRBV2 to TRBJ2-1; D is perhaps TRBD2 (5 bases). Germline V lookup: CDR1 SNHLY, CDR2 FYNNEI. The CDR3 runs to 13 residues. The germline V and J ends were trimmed by 7 bases and 3 bases, with 10 bases remaining between them. The CDR3 sequence is CASTSTNYNEQFF. CDR3 bases: TGTGCCAGCACCTCGACTAACTACAATGAGCAGTTCTTC.

Relative to its sample, this clone is medium-sized. The V call is TRBV18, the J call TRBJ2-2; tentatively, D is TRBD1 (6 bases). V dropped 5 bases and J dropped 7 bases, with 17 bases sitting between them. Germline V gene lookup returns CDR1 KGHSH and CDR2 LQKENI. This CDR3 comprises 15 residues. CDR3 sequence (DNA): TGTGCCAGCTCAGAGGACAGCCCCGCGGGCGGGGAGCTGTTTTTT. Translation: CASSEDSPAGGELFF.

V and J are TRBV10-3 and TRBJ1-2; TRBD1 matches at 8 bases. Trimming cost V 3 bases and J 7 bases; bases outside gene matches: 10. Germline CDR1 ENHRY, CDR2 SYGVKD. CDR3 length equals 15 residues. CDR3 amino acids: CAISEWTGKEGGYTF. The CDR3 DNA sequence: TGTGCCATCAGTGAATGGACAGGGAAGGAAGGTGGCTACACCTTC.

J is TRBJ1-2 and V is TRBV28, with unresolved D. Germline V gene sequence: CDR1 MDHEN, CDR2 SYDVKM. This CDR3 is 14 amino acids long. V was trimmed by 6 bases and J by 0 bases, leaving 11 bases between them. CDR3 in amino acids: CASSSGGSNYGYTF. In DNA form, the CDR3 reads TGTGCCAGCAGCTCTGGCGGATCTAACTATGGCTACACCTTC.

The CDR3 reads CASSVALGLEADEQYF. CDR3 in DNA: TGTGCCAGCAGCGTAGCTCTCGGGCTGGAAGCGGACGAGCAGTACTTC. The chain has TRBV9 and TRBJ2-7, with D possibly being TRBD2 (5 bases). The CDR3 is 16 residues long. V was cut by 0 bases and J by 5 bases, with 18 bases left in between. Germline V gene data show CDR1 as SGDLS and CDR2 as YYNGEE. The whole variable domain, remainder taken from reference TRBV9 and TRBJ2-7, is DSGVTQTPKHLITATGQRVTLRCSPRSGDLSVYWYQQSLDQGLQFLIQYYNGEERAKGNILERFSAQQFPDLHSELNLSSLELGDSALYFCASSVALGLEADEQYFGPGTRLTVT.

The chain employs TRBV27 and TRBJ1-2; D call uncertain. This CDR3 is 14 amino acids long. From germline, CDR1 is MNHEY and CDR2 SMNVEV (reference sequence). Trimming removed 5 bases from V and 3 bases from J, with 13 bases in between. CDR3 in DNA: TGTGCCAGCAGTCCCCCGGGAGGGCACTATGGCTACACCTTC. This encodes CASSPPGGHYGYTF.

V and J are TRBV29-1 and TRBJ2-2, with no clear D. Trimming shortened V by 2 bases and J by 6 bases, and 13 bases separated the two germline ends. Germline CDR1 reads SQVTM; CDR2 reads ANQGSEA. The CDR3 spans 14 residues. CDR3 sequence: CSVESRGFPGELFF. The CDR3 DNA is TGCAGCGTTGAAAGTCGCGGTTTCCCCGGGGAGCTGTTTTTT.